This T cell receptor (beta chain) was captured by sequencing in a study of cytomegalovirus exposure and HLA in healthy donors. Whole-study results and caveats: In vitro experiments confirmed that a few CMV-associated chains were specific for CMV antigens.

About this clone itself: Antigen specificity is unknown.

The PCR used 60 Vbeta and 13 Jbeta primers. Only in-frame clones appear in the TCRdb table, and some are missing; sequencing was by immunoSEQ multiplex PCR. The ten top clones account for around 3.4%, within a sample of roughly 100,000 clones. The sequenced sample consisted of PBMCs. The sequence was collected from a woman younger than 45 in good health and CMV-seronegative.

The CDR3 DNA is TGTGCCAGTACTCCCGAGGGGGTGGCTAGCAATCAGCCCCAGCATTTT. Translation gives CASTPEGVASNQPQHF. V is TRBV19 and J is TRBJ1-5, with a possible D match to TRBD1 (6 bases). CDR1 and CDR2 (germline): LNHDA, SQIVND (reference sequence). Trimming cost V 7 bases and J 0 bases, with 16 bases left between them. The CDR3 runs 16 residues.